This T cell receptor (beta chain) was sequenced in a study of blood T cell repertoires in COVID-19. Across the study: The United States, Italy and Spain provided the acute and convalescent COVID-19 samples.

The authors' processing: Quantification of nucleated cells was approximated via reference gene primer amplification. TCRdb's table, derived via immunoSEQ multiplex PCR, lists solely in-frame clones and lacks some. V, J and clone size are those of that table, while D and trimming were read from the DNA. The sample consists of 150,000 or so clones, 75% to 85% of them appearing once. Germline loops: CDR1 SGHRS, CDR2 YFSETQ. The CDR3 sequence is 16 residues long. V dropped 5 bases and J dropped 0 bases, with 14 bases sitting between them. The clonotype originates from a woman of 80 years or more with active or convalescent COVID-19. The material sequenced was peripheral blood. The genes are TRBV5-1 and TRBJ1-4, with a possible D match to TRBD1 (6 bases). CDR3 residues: CASSSGRGATNEKLFF. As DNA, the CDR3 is TGCGCCAGCAGTTCAGGGAGGGGGGCAACTAATGAAAAACTGTTTTTT.